These 3 T cell receptor beta chains came from one sample sequenced in a study of cytomegalovirus exposure and HLA in healthy donors. Primers included in the PCR were 60 Vbeta and 13 Jbeta primers. TCRdb's copy holds only in-frame clones and misses some; the assay was immunoSEQ multiplex PCR. The repertoire table contains over 100,000 clones. The sequenced sample consisted of PBMCs. Source of these receptors: a woman aged 40 to 50 in good health and CMV-seropositive.

The chain carries TRBV7-8 and TRBJ2-7; D gene ambiguous. Trimming cost V 1 base and J 6 bases, with 16 bases left between them. The CDR3 loop spans 15 amino acids. CDR1 SGHVS and CDR2 FQNEAQ come from the germline V gene. Here the CDR3 reads CASSLGVSLPREQYF. CDR3 nucleotides: TGTGCCAGCAGCTTAGGAGTGAGCCTCCCCCGCGAGCAGTACTTC.

The V call is TRBV2, the J call TRBJ2-7; D gene ambiguous. The CDR3 runs to 11 residues. The V gene lost 5 bases and the J gene lost 4 bases, with 6 bases spanning the gap. Germline CDR1 is SNHLY and CDR2 is FYNNEI. The CDR3 sequence: CASSPRYEQYF. DNA of the CDR3: TGTGCCAGCAGTCCGCGGTACGAGCAGTACTTC.

The rearrangement links TRBV6-6 to TRBJ2-7; the D is unclear. Per the germline V gene, CDR1 is MNHNY and CDR2 is SVGAGI (reference sequence). Trimming took off 0 bases at V and 3 bases at J, with 3 bases between the two ends. CDR3 length equals 12 residues. The CDR3 DNA reads as TGTGCCAGCAGTTACTCCAACTACGAGCAGTACTTC. Translation: CASSYSNYEQYF.